This T cell receptor (beta chain) was recorded in a study of human T cells and chemical hapten exposure. Study-wide background: Alopecia universalis, totalis or areata was present in patients who were mostly female.

Study-wide findings and caveats: Alopecia affected the donors, so their immune response may differ from healthy people's.

About this clonotype: The target antigen is unknown.

The study's library attached unique molecular identifiers to single cDNA molecules. TCRdb passed the RACE reads through MiXCR, listing each CDR3 protein once. The profile shows 350,000 to 400,000 distinct CDR3 sequences, approximately 5.1% of them singletons. As to time point: pre-sensitization, week 0. Treatment described: therapeutic diphenylcyclopropenone sensitization with weekly scalp DPC. Non-pregnant alopecia patients aged 18 to 70, suitable for DPC therapy. Trimming at V came to 3 bases and at J to 3 bases, leaving 10 bases not matched to a gene. The CDR3 extends over 15 amino acids. Germline values: CDR1 SQVTM, CDR2 ANQGSEA.

This TCR was recovered from a woman in her forties or fifties with alopecia areata. Some clones in this sample may be carry-over from other donors' samples. The V gene is TRBV29-1, the J gene TRBJ2-5, with TRBD1 identical over 7 bases. The sequencing here drew on whole blood, taken in connection with sensitization to the hapten diphenylcyclopropenone (DPC). CDR3 sequence reads: CSVEAEGTVEETQYF. DNA of the CDR3: TGCAGCGTTGAGGCCGAGGGGACAGTTGAAGAGACCCAGTACTTC. Filled out from reference TRBV29-1 and TRBJ2-5, the complete variable domain reads SAVISQKPSRDICQRGTSLTIQCQVDSQVTMMFWYRQQPGQSLTLIATANQGSEATYESGFVIDKFPISRPNLTFSTLTVSNMSPEDSSIYLCSVEAEGTVEETQYFGPGTRLLVL.